This T cell receptor (beta chain) was captured by sequencing in a study of cytomegalovirus exposure and HLA in healthy donors (dated by TCRdb to the late 2010s). With respect to the entire study: An earlier analysis of approximately 640 of the donors reported 250 to 300 Gb of sequence data and 120 million or so unique TCR beta sequences from 150 million to 200 million T cells. Approximately 300 gigabases of sequencing data and around 88 million unique TCR sequences made up an early release that covered several hundred HLA-typed donors. Of the 398 genotyped donors, 65% to 90% fell in the genetic ancestry cluster associated with self-reported Caucasian donors. The aim of the study was to test whether cataloging public T cell receptors could identify signatures of past pathogen exposure. The study used immunosequencing to profile the T cell repertoires of several hundred subjects and linked those repertoires to cytomegalovirus serostatus. A separate validation cohort of roughly 130 different subjects was used in addition to the 666-subject first cohort. High-throughput TCR immunosequencing, statistical association of individual TCRs with disease status, and machine learning were combined to predict cytomegalovirus infection status. In a later analysis, previously published TCR beta repertoires from 666 donors were re-analyzed and high-resolution HLA genotyping was added so that TCR occurrence patterns could be studied. Rather than drawing on any new phenotypic data, the later analysis identified candidate immune exposures from TCR beta sequences and the way those sequences occurred across donors. In an earlier analysis of a few hundred of the donors, high-throughput TCR beta sequencing was used to judge whether each TCR beta V gene segment behaved as functional or pseudogenic. Donor age, sex, ethnicity and CMV serostatus were compiled together with the repertoire data. In a later genetic analysis, genome-wide SNP genotypes for about 55% of the roughly 670 donors were used, and that subset was treated as a discovery cohort. Every discovery cohort repertoire had been produced on one sequencing platform. Both class I and class II loci were covered by HLA typing, at four-digit resolution. The number of typed donors differed by locus: about 629-630 for A, B, C, DRB1 and DQB1; roughly 510 for DQA1; some 610 for DPA1; and around 450 for DPB1. Several DR-DQ haplotypes were treated as single units for association and clustering because of strong linkage in the cohort. Across 398 genotyped donors of the cohort, an average of approximately 220,000 unique TCR beta nucleotide sequences per donor were sequenced, and roughly 17% of those sequences were non-productive. Broad study findings and their caveats: A further reported finding was that TCR beta sequences accurately predicted the HLA-A and HLA-B alleles for most subjects in the first cohort. Correlated functional status among segregating V segments might be attributable to linkage disequilibrium, but an unknown experimental factor could not be ruled out. A cluster of highly shared sequence variants was judged likely to represent a technical artifact of the sequencing pipeline. V-gene and J-gene trimming of TCR beta chains was associated with a missense DCLRE1C variant in a later genetic analysis, and the association was replicated in an independent cohort. Cytomegalovirus status was reported to be diagnosed by the classifier with high specificity and sensitivity in both the original and validation cohorts. For the cohort, immune exposure information was limited to CMV serostatus. The presence/absence analyses assumed that sequencing depth was roughly uniform across donors, and that assumption may not be true. A later analysis reported that several top co-occurrence clusters appeared linked to parvovirus B19, influenza, CMV and Epstein-Barr virus. Because the 87-base-pair reads could not distinguish some IMGT-functional V segments, including TRBV6-2 and TRBV6-3, those segments were excluded. A later analysis found that HLA-associated TCR beta chains were more clonally expanded and had lower generation probabilities than equally common non-associated chains. The authors suggested that the approach could potentially be generalized to other disease states and immunological phenotypes. Across donors, most TCR sequences were observed very rarely, whereas some public TCRs were present in many individuals. A later analysis found that most CMV-associated TCR beta chains appeared HLA-restricted, with HLA associations seemingly driven largely by CMV exposure. The study listed 150 to 200 TCR beta chains as associated with cytomegalovirus. A later analysis found that TCR association rates varied across HLA loci, with DRB1 alleles showing the most associated TCRs and HLA-C alleles the fewest. Because HLA typing was unavailable for some donors at each locus, only the typed subset was used in association tests. In an earlier analysis of fewer than 750 of the donors, most TCR beta V segments were observed in productive rearrangements about 90% or about 30% of the time, broadly matching IMGT annotations. In a later analysis, 16,951 TCR beta sequences were associated with specific HLA alleles at a false discovery rate of 0.05. A later genetic analysis reported fewer N-insertions in productive TCRs among donors in an Asian-associated ancestry cluster than the roughly 700-donor mean. Strong co-occurrence of HLA alleles, especially DR and DQ, made assigning TCR associations to individual alleles difficult. Three of the identified cytomegalovirus-associated TCR beta chains were confirmed in vitro to be specific for cytomegalovirus antigens. Only TCR beta chains were sequenced in this cohort, and the absence of alpha or paired-chain data limited detectable features. The earlier analysis of some 540 of the donors excluded some 15 rarely observed V segments, including chromosome 9 orphons, because counts were too low.

Concerning this clone: Its antigen is currently not known. The sample holds no much larger clone one base away, and base qualities are not on file.

In total, roughly 670 healthy bone marrow donors made up the cohort. At the time of sampling, every cohort member was nominally healthy, though immune exposures that went unrecorded were likely present. The donor tested CMV seropositive and was one of the 289 seropositive cohort members. A peripheral blood sample was collected from each donor, and TCR beta sequencing was performed on peripheral blood mononuclear cells. The Qiagen DNeasy Blood Extraction Kit was used to extract genomic DNA from the blood cell samples. Library construction relied on the immunoSEQ multiplex PCR assay. A mixture of 60 forward primers for TCR Vbeta segments and 13 reverse primers for TCR Jbeta segments was used in the multiplex PCR. The CDR3 region of rearranged TCR beta genes was amplified from genomic DNA by a multiplex PCR assay. Amplified TCR beta libraries were sequenced as 87-base-pair reads on the Illumina HiSeq System. For the original study's pipeline: Across the 500 to 850 repertoires, a later analysis counted 80 million or so unique TCR beta chains, approximately 12 million of which were shared by at least two donors. Raw reads were error-corrected and collapsed into unique sequences with a nearest-neighbor algorithm that merged closely related sequences to remove PCR and sequencing errors. To assign V, D and J gene segments, CDR3 sequences were aligned to IMGT reference sequences. For a sequence to be retained, at least a six-nucleotide match to both a V gene segment and a J gene segment was required. Rearrangements were called productive when the CDR3 lacked stop codons and stayed in frame with V and J; all others were non-productive. CDR3 was defined according to IMGT convention as the region running from the second conserved V-encoded cysteine to the conserved J-encoded phenylalanine. In an earlier analysis of 550 to 650 of the donors, sequences lacking an unambiguous match to a single V gene segment were excluded. In an earlier analysis of 587 of the donors, V segments were called functional above 56.7% productive rearrangements and were called segregating when the between-donor standard deviation exceeded 5%. A statistical classification framework was built to diagnose cytomegalovirus status from the catalog of TCR beta chain sequences. A later analysis assigned V and J genes by comparing TCR nucleotide sequences with IMGT/GENE-DB human TR gene sequences. A later analysis assigned CDR3 sequences and most-parsimonious VDJ recombination scenarios with the TCRdist pipeline. In a later analysis, every TCR beta chain was defined by the combination of its CDR3 amino acid sequence and its V-gene family, and reads without a unique V-gene family were dropped. In a later analysis, 500 to 700 highly shared, low-generation-probability nucleotide sequences were removed to address suspected cross-contamination and a sequencing artifact. For each public chain, a later analysis derived a clonal expansion index from normalized ranks of inferred template counts within each repertoire. Generation probabilities in a later analysis came from a VDJ recombination model fitted to out-of-frame rearrangements, and those results were checked against IGoR. A later analysis scored TCR-TCR, TCR-HLA and TCR-CMV co-occurrence with hypergeometric tests, applying a repertoire-size bias correction to TCR pairs. In a later analysis, false discovery rates were estimated by permuting HLA or CMV assignments 20 times. In a later analysis, co-occurring TCRs were grouped with DBSCAN, and TCRdist sequence similarity was added when clustering was performed within HLA-allele-positive subsets. Repertoires with fewer than 30,000 or more than 120,000 public chains, plus five repertoires with anomalous nucleotide sharing, were excluded from co-occurrence clustering. TCRdb obtained this table from immuneACCESS and retained in-frame rearrangements with V and J assigned. These tables miss some clones; where compared with another copy, unresolved V genes account for less than half of the shortfall, and the remainder is unexplained. The V and J calls and clone size are taken from that table; D and trimming were inferred from the DNA. The sample data list about 110,000 clones, and 70% of these were observed just once. Roughly 8.7% of the sample is in the top ten clones.

The CDR3 sequence holds 13 residues, the cysteine and phenylalanine included. The DNA shown is the 39-base CDR3, in frame from base 1. The germline V gene sets CDR1 to MNHNS and CDR2 to SASEGT. V lost 5 bases and J lost 0 bases; the stretch between them is 7 bases long. The chain is made from TRBV6-1 and TRBJ1-1, and possibly TRBD1, on 5 matching bases. Input material: PBMCs. This TCR came from a man aged 25 to 40 in good health and CMV-seropositive. The DNA sequence follows: TGTGCCAGCAGTCGACAGTTGAACACTGAAGCTTTCTTT. Its translation reads: CASSRQLNTEAFF.